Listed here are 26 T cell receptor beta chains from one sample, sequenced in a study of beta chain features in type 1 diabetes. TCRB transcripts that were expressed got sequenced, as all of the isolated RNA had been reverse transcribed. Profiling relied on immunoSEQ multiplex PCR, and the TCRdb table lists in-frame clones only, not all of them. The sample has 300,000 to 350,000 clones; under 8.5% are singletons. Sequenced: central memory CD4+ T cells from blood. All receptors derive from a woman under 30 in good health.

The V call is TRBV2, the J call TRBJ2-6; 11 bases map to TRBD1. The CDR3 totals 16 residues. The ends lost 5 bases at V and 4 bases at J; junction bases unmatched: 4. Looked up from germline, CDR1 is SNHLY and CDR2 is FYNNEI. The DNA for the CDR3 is TGTGCCAGCAGTTTGGACAGGGGGCCAGGGGCCAACGTCCTGACTTTC. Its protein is CASSLDRGPGANVLTF.

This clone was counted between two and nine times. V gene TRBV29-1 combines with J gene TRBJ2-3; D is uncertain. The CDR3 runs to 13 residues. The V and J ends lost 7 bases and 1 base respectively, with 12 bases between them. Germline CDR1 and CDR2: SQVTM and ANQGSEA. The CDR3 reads CSGRATGTDTQYF. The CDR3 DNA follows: TGCAGCGGTCGGGCCACCGGCACAGATACGCAGTATTTT.

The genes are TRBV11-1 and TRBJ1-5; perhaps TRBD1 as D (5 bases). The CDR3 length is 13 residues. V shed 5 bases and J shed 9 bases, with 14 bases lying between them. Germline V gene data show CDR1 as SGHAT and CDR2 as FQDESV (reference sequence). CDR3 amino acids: CASSQAPDRPQHF. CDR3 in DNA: TGTGCCAGCAGCCAGGCCCCCGACAGGCCCCAGCATTTT.

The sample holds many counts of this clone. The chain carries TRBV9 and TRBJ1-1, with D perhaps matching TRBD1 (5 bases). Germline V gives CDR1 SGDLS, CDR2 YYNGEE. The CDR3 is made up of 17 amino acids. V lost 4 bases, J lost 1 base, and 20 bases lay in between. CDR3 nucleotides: TGTGCCAGCAGCCTTAAAGGGCCCCGGGGGTCGAACACTGAAGCTTTCTTT. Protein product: CASSLKGPRGSNTEAFF.

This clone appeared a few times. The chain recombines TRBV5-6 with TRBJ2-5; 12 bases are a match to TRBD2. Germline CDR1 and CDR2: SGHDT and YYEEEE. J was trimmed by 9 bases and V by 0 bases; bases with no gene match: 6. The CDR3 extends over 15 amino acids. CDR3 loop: CASSLGLAGAVAQYF. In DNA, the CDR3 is TGTGCCAGCAGCTTGGGACTAGCGGGAGCGGTGGCCCAGTACTTC.

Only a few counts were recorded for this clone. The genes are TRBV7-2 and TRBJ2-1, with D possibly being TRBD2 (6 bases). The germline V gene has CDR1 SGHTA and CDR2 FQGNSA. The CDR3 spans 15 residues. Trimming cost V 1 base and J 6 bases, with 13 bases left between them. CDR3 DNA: TGTGCCAGCAGCTTAGTAGCGGCTAAACTCAATGAGCAGTTCTTC. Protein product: CASSLVAAKLNEQFF.

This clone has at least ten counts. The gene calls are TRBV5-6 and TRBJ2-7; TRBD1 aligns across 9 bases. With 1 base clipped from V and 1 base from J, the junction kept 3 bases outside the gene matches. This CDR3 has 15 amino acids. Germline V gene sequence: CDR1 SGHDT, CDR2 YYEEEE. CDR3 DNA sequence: TGTGCCAGCAGCTTGCGACAGGGGGTATCCTACGAGCAGTACTTC. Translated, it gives CASSLRQGVSYEQYF.

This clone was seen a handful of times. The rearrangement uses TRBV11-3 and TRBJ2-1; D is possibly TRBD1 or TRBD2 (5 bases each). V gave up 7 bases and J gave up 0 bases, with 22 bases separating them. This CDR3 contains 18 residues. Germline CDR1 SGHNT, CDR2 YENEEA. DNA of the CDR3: TGTGCCAGCAAAGCCGGGACCGGGCGTTCAAGCTCCTACAATGAGCAGTTCTTC. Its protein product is CASKAGTGRSSSYNEQFF.

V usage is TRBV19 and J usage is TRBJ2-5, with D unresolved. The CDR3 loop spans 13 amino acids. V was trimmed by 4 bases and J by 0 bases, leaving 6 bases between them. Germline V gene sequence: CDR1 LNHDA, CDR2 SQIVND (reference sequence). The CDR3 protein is CASSKDHQETQYF. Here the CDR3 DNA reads TGTGCCAGTAGTAAGGACCACCAAGAGACCCAGTACTTC.

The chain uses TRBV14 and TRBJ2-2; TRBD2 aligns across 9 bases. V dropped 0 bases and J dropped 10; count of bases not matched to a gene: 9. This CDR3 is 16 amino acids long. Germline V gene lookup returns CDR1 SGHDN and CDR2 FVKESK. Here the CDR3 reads CASSQDLRGREEELFF. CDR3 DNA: TGTGCCAGCAGCCAAGATCTTCGCGGGAGGGAGGAGGAGCTGTTTTTT.

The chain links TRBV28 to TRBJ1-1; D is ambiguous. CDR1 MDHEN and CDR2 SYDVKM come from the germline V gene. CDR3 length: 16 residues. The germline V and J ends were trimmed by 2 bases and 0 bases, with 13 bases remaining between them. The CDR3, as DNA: TGTGCCAGCAGTTTAAGTTTAGGACTCCTGAACACTGAAGCTTTCTTT. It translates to CASSLSLGLLNTEAFF.

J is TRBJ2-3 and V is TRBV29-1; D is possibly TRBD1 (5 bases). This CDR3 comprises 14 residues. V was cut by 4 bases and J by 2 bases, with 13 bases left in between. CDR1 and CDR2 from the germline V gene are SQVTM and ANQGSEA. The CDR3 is CSVVARQYTDTQYF. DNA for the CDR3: TGCAGCGTTGTAGCTCGACAGTACACAGATACGCAGTATTTT.

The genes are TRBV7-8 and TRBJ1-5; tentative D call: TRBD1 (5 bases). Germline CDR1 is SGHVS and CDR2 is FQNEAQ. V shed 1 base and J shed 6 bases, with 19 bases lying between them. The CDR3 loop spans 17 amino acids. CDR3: CASSLGSGVGVRQPQHF. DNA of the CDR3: TGTGCCAGCAGCTTAGGGTCGGGTGTGGGGGTGCGTCAGCCCCAGCATTTT.

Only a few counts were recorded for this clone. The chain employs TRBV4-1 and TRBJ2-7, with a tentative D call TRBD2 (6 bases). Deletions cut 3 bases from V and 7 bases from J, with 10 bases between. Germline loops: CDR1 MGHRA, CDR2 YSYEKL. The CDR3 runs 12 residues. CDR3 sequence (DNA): TGCGCCAGCAGCCAGCCCGCGGGGGAGCAGTACTTC. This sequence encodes CASSQPAGEQYF.

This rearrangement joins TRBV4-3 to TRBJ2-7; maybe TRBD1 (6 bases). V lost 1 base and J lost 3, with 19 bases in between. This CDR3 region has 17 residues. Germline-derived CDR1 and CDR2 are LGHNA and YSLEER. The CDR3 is CASSQGVFAAGDYEQYF. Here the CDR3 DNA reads TGCGCCAGCAGCCAAGGGGTATTCGCGGCAGGGGACTACGAGCAGTACTTC.

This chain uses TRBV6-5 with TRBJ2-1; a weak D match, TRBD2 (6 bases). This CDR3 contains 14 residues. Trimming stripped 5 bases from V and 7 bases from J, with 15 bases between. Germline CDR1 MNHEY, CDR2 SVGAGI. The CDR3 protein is CASSIGGPRNEQFF. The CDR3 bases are TGTGCCAGCAGTATCGGAGGGCCTCGGAATGAGCAGTTCTTC.

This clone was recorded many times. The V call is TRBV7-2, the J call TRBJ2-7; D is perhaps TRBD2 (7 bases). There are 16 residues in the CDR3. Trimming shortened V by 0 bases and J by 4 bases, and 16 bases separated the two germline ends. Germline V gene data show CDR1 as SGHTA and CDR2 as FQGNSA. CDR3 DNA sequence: TGTGCCAGCAGCTTAGCCTACGCGGGGGCGGGGTACGAGCAGTACTTC. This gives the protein CASSLAYAGAGYEQYF.

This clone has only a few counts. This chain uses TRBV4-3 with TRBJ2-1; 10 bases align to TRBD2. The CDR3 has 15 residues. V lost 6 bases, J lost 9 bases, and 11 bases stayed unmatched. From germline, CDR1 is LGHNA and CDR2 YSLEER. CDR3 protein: CASSRQSGRATEQFF. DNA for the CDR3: TGCGCCAGCAGTCGTCAAAGCGGGAGGGCCACTGAGCAGTTCTTC.

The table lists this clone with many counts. The CDR3 region is CASSLTGTNEKLFF. Written as DNA, the CDR3 is TGTGCCAGCAGCTTGACAGGGACTAATGAAAAACTGTTTTTT. The chain links TRBV5-6 to TRBJ1-4, with D perhaps TRBD1 (6 bases). Germline CDR1 SGHDT, CDR2 YYEEEE. Deletions cut 1 base from V and 2 bases from J, with 6 bases between. CDR3 length: 14 residues.

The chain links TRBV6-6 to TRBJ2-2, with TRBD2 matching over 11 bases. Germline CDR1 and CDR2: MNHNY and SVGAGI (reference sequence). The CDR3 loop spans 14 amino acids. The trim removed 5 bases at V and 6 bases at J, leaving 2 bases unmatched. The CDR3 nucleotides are TGTGCCAGCAGTGTGGGACTAGCGGCCGGGGAGCTGTTTTTT. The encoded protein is CASSVGLAAGELFF.

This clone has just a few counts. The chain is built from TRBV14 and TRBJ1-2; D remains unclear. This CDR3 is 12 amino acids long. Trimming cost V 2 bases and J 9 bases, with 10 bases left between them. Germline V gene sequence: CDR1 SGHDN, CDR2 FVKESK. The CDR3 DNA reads TGTGCCAGCAGCCAAAACGGGATTAGCTACACCTTC. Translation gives CASSQNGISYTF.

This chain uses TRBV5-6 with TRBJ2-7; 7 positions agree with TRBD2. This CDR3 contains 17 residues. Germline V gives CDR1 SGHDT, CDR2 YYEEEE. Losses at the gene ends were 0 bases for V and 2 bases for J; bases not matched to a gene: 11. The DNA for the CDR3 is TGTGCCAGCAGCTTGGGTCCCCCGGGCGGGAGCCCCTACGAGCAGTACTTC. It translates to CASSLGPPGGSPYEQYF.

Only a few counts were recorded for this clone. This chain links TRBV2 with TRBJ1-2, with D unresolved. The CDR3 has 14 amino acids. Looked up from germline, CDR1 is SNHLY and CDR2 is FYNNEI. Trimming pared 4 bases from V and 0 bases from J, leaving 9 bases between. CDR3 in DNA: TGTGCCAGCAGTGTACGGGTCTCTAACTATGGCTACACCTTC. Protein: CASSVRVSNYGYTF.

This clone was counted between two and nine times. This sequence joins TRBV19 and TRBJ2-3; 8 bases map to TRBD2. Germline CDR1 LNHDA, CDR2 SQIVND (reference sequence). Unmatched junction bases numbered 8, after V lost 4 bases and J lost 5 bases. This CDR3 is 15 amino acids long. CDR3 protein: CASSSSLAGGDTQYF. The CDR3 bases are TGTGCCAGTAGTAGTAGTCTAGCGGGCGGAGATACGCAGTATTTT.

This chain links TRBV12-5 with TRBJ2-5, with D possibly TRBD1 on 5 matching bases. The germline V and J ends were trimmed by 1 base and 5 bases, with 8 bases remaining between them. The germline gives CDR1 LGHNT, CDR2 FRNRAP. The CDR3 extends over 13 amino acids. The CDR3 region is CASGLGAGETQYF. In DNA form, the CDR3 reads TGTGCTAGTGGTTTGGGAGCAGGGGAGACCCAGTACTTC.

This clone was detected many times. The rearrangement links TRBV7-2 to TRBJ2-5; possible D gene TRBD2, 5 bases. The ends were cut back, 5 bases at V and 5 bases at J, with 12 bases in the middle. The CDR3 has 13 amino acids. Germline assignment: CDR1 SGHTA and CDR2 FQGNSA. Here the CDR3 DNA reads TGTGCCAGCAGCCAAGGGAGTGGGGAGACCCAGTACTTC. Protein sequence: CASSQGSGETQYF.